This T cell receptor beta chain appears in the sequencing data of a study of blood T cell repertoires in COVID-19. The overall study: PBMCs, B-cell-depleted T cells, or T cells were the source of the cDNA or gDNA that made up the material.

Per the authors' pipeline: Reference gene primer amplification in the assay estimated nucleated cell counts. TCRdb keeps only in-frame clones here, not all; method: immunoSEQ multiplex PCR. That table gives V, J and clone size, and the DNA gave D and trimming. The sample holds about 120,000 clones, 70% to 80% seen once. The specimen sequenced was peripheral blood. The source of this sequence is a man aged 50-59 years with acute or convalescent COVID-19.

This CDR3 is CASSLPGQGAREKLFF. CDR3 coding DNA: TGTGCCAGCAGCCTGCCGGGACAGGGGGCAAGGGAAAAACTGTTTTTT. This rearrangement joins TRBV6-6 to TRBJ1-4, with 12 bases fitting TRBD1. The length of the CDR3 is 16 residues. V dropped 6 bases and J dropped 8; count of bases not matched to a gene: 10. Germline values: CDR1 MNHNY, CDR2 SVGAGI (reference sequence).